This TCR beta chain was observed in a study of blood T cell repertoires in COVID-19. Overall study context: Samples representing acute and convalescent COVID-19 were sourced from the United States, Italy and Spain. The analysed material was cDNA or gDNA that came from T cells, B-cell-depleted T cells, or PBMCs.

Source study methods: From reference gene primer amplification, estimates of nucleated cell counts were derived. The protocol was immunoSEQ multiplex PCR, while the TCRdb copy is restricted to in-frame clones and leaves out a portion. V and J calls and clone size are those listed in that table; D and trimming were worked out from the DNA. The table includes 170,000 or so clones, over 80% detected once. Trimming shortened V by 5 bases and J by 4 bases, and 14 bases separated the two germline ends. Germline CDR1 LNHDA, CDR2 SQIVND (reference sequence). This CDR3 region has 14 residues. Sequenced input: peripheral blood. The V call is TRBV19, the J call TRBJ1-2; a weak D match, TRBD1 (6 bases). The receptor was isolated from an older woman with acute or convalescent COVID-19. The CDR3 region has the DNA TGTGCCAGTAGTTTTACCAGGGGCTCCTATGGCTACACCTTC. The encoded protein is CASSFTRGSYGYTF.